The 15 T cell receptor beta chains given below trace back to one sample, sequenced in a study of blood T cells in healthy people across ages. Primers used in a second PCR of about 6 to 12 cycles were a sample-barcoded 5' primer and a J-beta primer mix. MiXCR, run by TCRdb on the 5' RACE reads, gives a single entry per CDR3 protein. Found here are some 900,000 distinct CDR3 sequences, around 46% of them singletons; the top ten hold around 15%. Material: blood. These receptors were obtained from a man aged 25 to 40 in good health.

This clonotype was detected ten times or more. The V gene is TRBV7-2, the J gene TRBJ1-6; 11 bases agree with TRBD1. V shed 3 bases, J shed 10 bases, and the junction held 5 bases outside the gene matches. Germline CDR1 and CDR2: SGHTA and FQGNSA. The CDR3 totals 15 residues. CDR3 residues: CASSFTDRGRSPLHF. As DNA, the CDR3 is TGTGCCAGCAGCTTCACGGACAGGGGGCGATCACCCCTCCACTTT.

The chain carries TRBV28 and TRBJ1-5, with D perhaps matching TRBD1 (5 bases). The V end was cut by 2 bases, the J end by 2 bases, with 16 bases between. Germline CDR1 reads MDHEN; CDR2 reads SYDVKM. The CDR3 is 17 residues long. In DNA form, the CDR3 reads TGTGCCAGCAGTTTAGGAGGGGCAGGATCCGGCAATCAGCCCCAGCATTTT. This gives the protein CASSLGGAGSGNQPQHF.

This clonotype was seen a handful of times. This chain joins TRBV20-1 and TRBJ1-2, with D unresolved. V was pared by 0 bases and J by 4 bases, with 18 bases between. CDR3 length equals 16 residues. Per the germline V gene, CDR1 is DFQATT and CDR2 is SNEGSKA (reference sequence). The CDR3 is CSARDSRGWQVYGYTF. Here the CDR3 DNA reads TGCAGTGCTAGAGATTCTCGCGGGTGGCAGGTCTATGGCTACACCTTC.

The table lists this clonotype with a few counts. V usage is TRBV20-1 and J usage is TRBJ2-6, with a weak D call TRBD1 (6 bases). V lost 8 bases to trimming and J lost 4 bases, with 12 bases between them. CDR1 and CDR2 (germline): DFQATT, SNEGSKA (reference sequence). This CDR3 region has 13 residues. Here the CDR3 reads CSPRTDGANVLTF. In DNA, the CDR3 is TGCAGTCCCCGGACAGACGGGGCCAACGTCCTGACTTTC.

V gene TRBV25-1 combines with J gene TRBJ2-1; D gene unclear. The V end was cut by 0 bases, the J end by 6 bases, with 9 bases between. Germline V gives CDR1 MGHDK, CDR2 SYGVNS. CDR3 size: 14 residues. The CDR3 coding sequence is TGTGCCAGCAGTGAATATACTCTTGGCAATGAGCAGTTCTTC. The encoded protein is CASSEYTLGNEQFF.

To note about this clonotype: Germline is not matched at one junction end, which may reflect a read error. The V and J genes are TRBV4-3 and TRBJ2-4; 9 positions match TRBD1. This CDR3 has 18 residues. Germline V gene sequence: CDR1 LGHNA, CDR2 YSLEER. CDR3 loop: CASNQEGGQGLAKNIQYF. The CDR3, as DNA: TGCGCCAGCAACCAAGAGGGGGGACAGGGCTTAGCCAAAAACATTCAGTACTTC.

This clonotype showed up just a few times. The chain carries TRBV20-1 and TRBJ2-4; D is possibly TRBD2 (5 bases). Germline CDR1 reads DFQATT; CDR2 reads SNEGSKA (reference sequence). The CDR3 loop spans 15 amino acids. V shed 3 bases and J shed 4 bases, with 16 bases lying between them. The DNA for the CDR3 is TGCAGTGCTAGTTCAGCCGGGGAACGGAAAAACATTCAGTACTTC. Its translation: CSASSAGERKNIQYF.

This chain's CDR3 is CASSALTDYEQYF. The CDR3, as DNA: TGTGCCAGCAGTGCCCTGACAGATTACGAGCAGTACTTC. The chain joins TRBV27 to TRBJ2-7; possibly TRBD1 for D (5 bases). Trimming removed 5 bases at V and 4 bases at J, with 12 bases between. The CDR3 contains 13 residues. CDR1 is MNHEY and CDR2 is SMNVEV in the germline V gene (reference sequence).

The chain has TRBV2 and TRBJ1-2, with 8 bases aligning to TRBD1. Germline CDR1 and CDR2: SNHLY and FYNNEI. The CDR3 extends over 14 amino acids. The junction had 8 bases not matched to a gene; V was cut back by 1 base and J by 10 bases. The CDR3 coding sequence is TGTGCCAGCAGTGAAGGTGACAGGGGATCCGACTACACCTTC. Amino acids: CASSEGDRGSDYTF. Full variable domain (rest looked up from reference TRBV2 and TRBJ1-2): EPEVTQTPSHQVTQMGQEVILRCVPISNHLYFYWYRQILGQKVEFLVSFYNNEISEKSEIFDDQFSVERPDGSNFTLKIRSTKLEDSAMYFCASSEGDRGSDYTFGSGTRLTVV.

The chain joins TRBV28 to TRBJ1-2; D is possibly TRBD1 (6 bases). V lost 5 bases and J lost 8, with 12 bases in between. Looked up from germline, CDR1 is MDHEN and CDR2 is SYDVKM. The CDR3 totals 12 residues. CDR3 amino acids: CASSQLRGGYTF. The CDR3 coding sequence is TGTGCCAGCAGTCAACTCAGGGGCGGCTACACCTTC.

The table lists this clonotype with a few counts. V is TRBV6-5 and J is TRBJ2-5; 8 nucleotides match TRBD2. Germline V gene sequence: CDR1 MNHEY, CDR2 SVGAGI. The CDR3 is 15 amino acids. The J segment lost 5 bases and the V segment lost 1 base, leaving 6 bases of the junction unmatched. The CDR3, as DNA: TGTGCCAGCAGTTACTTCGGGGGGGCTTCCGAGACCCAGTACTTC. This codes for CASSYFGGASETQYF.

This clonotype was recorded a few times. This chain joins TRBV12-3 or TRBV12-4 and TRBJ2-1; 9 nucleotides align to TRBD1. This CDR3 is 15 amino acids long. The V segment lost 5 bases and the J segment 3 bases; nucleotides outside the gene matches: 5. The CDR3 loop is CASSPAGQGYNEQFF. CDR3 DNA sequence: TGTGCCAGCAGTCCCGCGGGACAGGGCTACAATGAGCAGTTCTTC.

This chain uses TRBV28 with TRBJ2-7; D possibly matches TRBD1 or TRBD2 (5 bases each). V was cut by 6 bases and J by 6 bases, with 6 bases left in between. Germline CDR1 MDHEN, CDR2 SYDVKM. The CDR3 runs 10 residues. The CDR3 DNA reads TGTGCCAGCAGCGGGGCCGAGCAGTACTTC. Its translation: CASSGAEQYF. The whole variable domain, filled in from reference TRBV28 and TRBJ2-7, reads DVKVTQSSRYLVKRTGEKVFLECVQDMDHENMFWYRQDPGLGLRLIYFSYDVKMKEKGDIPEGYSVSREKKERFSLILESASTNQTSMYLCASSGAEQYFGPGTRLTVT.

This clonotype has just a few counts. DNA of the CDR3: TGTGCCAGCAGCCAAGAGAGGGAACTCACTGAAGCTTTCTTT. The encoded protein is CASSQERELTEAFF. This chain connects TRBV4-2 to TRBJ1-1; D remains ambiguous. This CDR3 comprises 14 residues. Between the trimmed V and J ends, which lost 0 bases and 4 bases, there was a span of 9 bases. The V gene's germline CDR1 is LGHNA and CDR2 YNFKEQ.

This clonotype was counted a few times. V and J are TRBV10-3 and TRBJ2-7; TRBD2 is a possible D gene (6 bases). Matching the DNA end better, TRBJ2-5 makes the J call doubtful. Germline loops: CDR1 ENHRY, CDR2 SYGVKD. This CDR3 spans 11 amino acids. CDR3 DNA sequence: TGTGCCATCAGACGGGGGGAGACCCAGTACTTC. It yields the protein CAIRRGETQYF.